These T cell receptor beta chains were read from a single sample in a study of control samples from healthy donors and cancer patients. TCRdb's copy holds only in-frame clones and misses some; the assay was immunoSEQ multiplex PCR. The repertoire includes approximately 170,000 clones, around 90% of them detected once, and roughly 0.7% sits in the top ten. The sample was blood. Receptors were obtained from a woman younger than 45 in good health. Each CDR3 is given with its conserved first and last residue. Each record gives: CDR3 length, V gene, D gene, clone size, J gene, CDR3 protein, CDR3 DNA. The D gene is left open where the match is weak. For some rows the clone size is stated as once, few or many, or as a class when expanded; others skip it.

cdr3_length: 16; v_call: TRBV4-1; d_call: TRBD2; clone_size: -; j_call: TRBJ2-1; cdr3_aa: CASSQETGTSGRLQFF; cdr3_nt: TGCGCCAGCAGCCAAGAAACCGGGACTAGCGGGCGCCTGCAGTTCTTC
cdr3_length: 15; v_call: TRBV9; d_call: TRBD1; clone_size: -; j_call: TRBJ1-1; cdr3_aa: CASSGQGSVNTEAFF; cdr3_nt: TGTGCCAGCAGCGGACAGGGTTCCGTGAACACTGAAGCTTTCTTT
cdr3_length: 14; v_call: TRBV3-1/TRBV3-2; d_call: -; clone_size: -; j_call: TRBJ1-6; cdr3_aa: CASRAPGTNSPLHF; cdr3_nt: TGTGCCAGCAGAGCCCCGGGGACTAATTCACCCCTCCACTTT
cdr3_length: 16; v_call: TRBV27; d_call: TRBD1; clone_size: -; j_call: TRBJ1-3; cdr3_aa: CASSLTGTGLSNTIYF; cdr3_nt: TGTGCCAGCAGTTTAACCGGGACAGGATTGTCGAACACCATATATTTT
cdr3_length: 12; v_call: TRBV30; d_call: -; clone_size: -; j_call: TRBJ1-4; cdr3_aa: CAWSGQVEKLFF; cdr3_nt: TGTGCCTGGAGTGGACAGGTAGAAAAACTGTTTTTT
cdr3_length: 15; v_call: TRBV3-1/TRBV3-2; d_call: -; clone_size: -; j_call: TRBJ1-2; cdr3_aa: CASSQYAPPRYGYTF; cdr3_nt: TGTGCCAGCAGCCAATATGCCCCACCCAGATATGGCTACACCTTC
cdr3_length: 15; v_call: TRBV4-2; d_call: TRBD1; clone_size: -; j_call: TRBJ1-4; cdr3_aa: CASSFTGTVDEKLFF; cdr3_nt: TGTGCCAGCAGCTTCACTGGGACAGTGGATGAAAAACTGTTTTTT
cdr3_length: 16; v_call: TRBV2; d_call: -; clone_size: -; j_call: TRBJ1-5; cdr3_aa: CASSETVGLSNQPQHF; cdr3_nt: TGTGCCAGCAGTGAAACCGTAGGGCTTAGCAATCAGCCCCAGCATTTT
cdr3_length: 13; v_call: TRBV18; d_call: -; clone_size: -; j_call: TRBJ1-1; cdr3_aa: CASSLHTNTEAFF; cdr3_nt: TGTGCCAGCTCACTACACACGAACACTGAAGCTTTCTTT
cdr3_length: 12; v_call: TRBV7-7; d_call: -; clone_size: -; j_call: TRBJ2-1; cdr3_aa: CASEGSEGEQFF; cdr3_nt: TGTGCTTCCGAGGGGAGCGAAGGTGAGCAGTTCTTC
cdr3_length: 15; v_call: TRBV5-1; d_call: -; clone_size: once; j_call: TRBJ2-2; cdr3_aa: CASSLGIANTGELFF; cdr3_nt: TGCGCCAGCAGCCTTGGGATCGCGAACACCGGGGAGCTGTTTTTT
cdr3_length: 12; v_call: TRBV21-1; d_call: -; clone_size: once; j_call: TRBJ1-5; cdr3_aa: CASSNSNQPQHF; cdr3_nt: TGTGCCAGCAGCAACAGCAATCAGCCCCAGCATTTT
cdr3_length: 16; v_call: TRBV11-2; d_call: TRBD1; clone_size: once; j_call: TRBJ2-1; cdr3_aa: CASSLVHRGLFDEQFF; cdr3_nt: TGTGCCAGCAGCTTAGTGCACAGGGGCCTCTTCGATGAGCAGTTCTTC
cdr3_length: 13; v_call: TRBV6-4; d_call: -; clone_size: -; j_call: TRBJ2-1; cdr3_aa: CASSGQDHGEQFF; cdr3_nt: TGTGCCAGCAGTGGGCAGGACCACGGTGAGCAGTTCTTC
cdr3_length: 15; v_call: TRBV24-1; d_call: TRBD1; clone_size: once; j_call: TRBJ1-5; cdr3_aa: CATSDGDRGNQPQHF; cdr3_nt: TGTGCCACCAGTGATGGGGACAGAGGCAATCAGCCCCAGCATTTT
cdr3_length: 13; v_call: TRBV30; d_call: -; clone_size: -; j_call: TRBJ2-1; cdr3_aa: CAWTFGWDNEQFF; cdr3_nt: TGTGCCTGGACGTTTGGGTGGGACAATGAGCAGTTCTTC
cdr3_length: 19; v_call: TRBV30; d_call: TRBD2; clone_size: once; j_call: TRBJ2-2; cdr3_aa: CAWSVRRLQTSDIHGELFF; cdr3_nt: TGTGCCTGGAGTGTAAGACGCTTACAGACTAGCGACATTCACGGGGAGCTGTTTTTT
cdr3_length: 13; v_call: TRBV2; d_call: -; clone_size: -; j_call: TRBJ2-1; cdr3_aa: CASSLYRENEQFF; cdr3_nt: TGTGCCAGCAGTCTTTACAGGGAAAATGAGCAGTTCTTC
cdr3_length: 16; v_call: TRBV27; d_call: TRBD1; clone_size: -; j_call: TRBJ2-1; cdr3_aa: CASSPWMGQGLNEQFF; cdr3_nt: TGTGCCAGCAGTCCCTGGATGGGACAGGGGCTCAATGAGCAGTTCTTC
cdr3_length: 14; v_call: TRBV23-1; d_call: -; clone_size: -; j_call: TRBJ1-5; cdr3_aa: CASSQVRLNQPQHF; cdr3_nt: TGCGCCAGCAGTCAAGTCCGACTTAATCAGCCCCAGCATTTT
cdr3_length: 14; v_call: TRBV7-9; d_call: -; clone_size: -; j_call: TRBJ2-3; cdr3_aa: CASRGAHSEGTQYF; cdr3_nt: TGTGCCAGCAGGGGTGCGCACAGTGAGGGTACGCAGTATTTT
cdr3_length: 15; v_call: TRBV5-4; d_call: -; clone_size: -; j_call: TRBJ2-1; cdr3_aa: CASSLAPQVYNEQFF; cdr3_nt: TGTGCCAGCAGCTTGGCGCCCCAGGTCTACAATGAGCAGTTCTTC
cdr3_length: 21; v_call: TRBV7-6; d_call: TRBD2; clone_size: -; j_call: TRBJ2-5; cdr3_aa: CASSQEGPPQTSGSRGLTQYF; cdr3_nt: TGTGCCAGCAGCCAGGAGGGGCCCCCCCAGACTAGCGGGAGTAGGGGGTTAACCCAGTACTTC
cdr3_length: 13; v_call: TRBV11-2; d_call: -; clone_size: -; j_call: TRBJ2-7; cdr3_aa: CASSLEGPYEQYF; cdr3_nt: TGTGCCAGCAGCTTAGAAGGGCCCTACGAGCAGTACTTC
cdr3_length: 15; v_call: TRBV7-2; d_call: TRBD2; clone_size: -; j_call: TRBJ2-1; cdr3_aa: CASSATSGRFNEQFF; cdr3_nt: TGTGCCAGCAGCGCAACTAGCGGGAGGTTCAATGAGCAGTTCTTC
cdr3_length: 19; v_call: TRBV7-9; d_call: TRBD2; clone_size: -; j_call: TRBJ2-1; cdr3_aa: CASSPKPQREAPQNNEQFF; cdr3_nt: TGTGCCAGCAGCCCCAAGCCCCAGCGGGAGGCCCCCCAAAACAATGAGCAGTTCTTC
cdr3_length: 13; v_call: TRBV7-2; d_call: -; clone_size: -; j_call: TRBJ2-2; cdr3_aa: CASRSDLGGELFF; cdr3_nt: TGTGCCAGCAGATCTGACCTCGGCGGGGAGCTGTTTTTT
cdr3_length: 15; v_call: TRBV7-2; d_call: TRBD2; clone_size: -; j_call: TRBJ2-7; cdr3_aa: CASSLGASGRSEQYF; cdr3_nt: TGTGCCAGCAGCTTAGGGGCTAGCGGGAGAAGCGAGCAGTACTTC
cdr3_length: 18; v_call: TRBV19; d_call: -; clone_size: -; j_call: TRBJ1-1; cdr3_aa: CASIPEAWQIGRPTEAFF; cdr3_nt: TGTGCCAGTATCCCCGAGGCCTGGCAGATCGGTCGGCCCACTGAAGCTTTCTTT
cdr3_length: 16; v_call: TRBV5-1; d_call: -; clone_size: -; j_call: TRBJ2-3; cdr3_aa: CASSLEEGAGTDTQYF; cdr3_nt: TGCGCCAGCAGCTTGGAGGAGGGGGCGGGCACAGATACGCAGTATTTT
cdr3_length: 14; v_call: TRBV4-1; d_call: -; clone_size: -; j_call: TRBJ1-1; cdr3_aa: CASSLTRGRAEAFF; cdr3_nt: TGCGCCAGCAGCCTAACCAGGGGCAGGGCTGAAGCTTTCTTT
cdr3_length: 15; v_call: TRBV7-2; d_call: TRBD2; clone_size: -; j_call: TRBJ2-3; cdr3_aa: CASSFRSGGSDTQYF; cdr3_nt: TGTGCCAGCAGCTTTAGGTCGGGAGGCTCAGATACGCAGTATTTT
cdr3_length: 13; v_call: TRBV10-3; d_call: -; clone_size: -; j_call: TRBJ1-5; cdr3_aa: CAIRQGVSQPQHF; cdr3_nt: TGTGCCATCAGGCAGGGTGTGAGTCAGCCCCAGCATTTT
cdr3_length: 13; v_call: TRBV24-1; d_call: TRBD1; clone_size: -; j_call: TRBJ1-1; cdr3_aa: CATQAGQTTEAFF; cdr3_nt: TGTGCCACCCAGGCGGGACAGACCACTGAAGCTTTCTTT
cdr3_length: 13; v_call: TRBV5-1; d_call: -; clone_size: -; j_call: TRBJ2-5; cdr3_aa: CASSLVRGETQYF; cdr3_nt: TGCGCCAGCAGCTTGGTGCGGGGAGAGACCCAGTACTTC
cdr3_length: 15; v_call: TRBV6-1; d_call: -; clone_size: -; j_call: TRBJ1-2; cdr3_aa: CASSERLGGHYGYTF; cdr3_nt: TGTGCCAGCAGTGAGCGCCTCGGGGGCCACTATGGCTACACCTTC
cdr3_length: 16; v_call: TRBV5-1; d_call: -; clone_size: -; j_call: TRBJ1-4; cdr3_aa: CASSLMGSSTNEKLFF; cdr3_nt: TGCGCCAGCAGCTTGATGGGGTCTTCAACTAATGAAAAACTGTTTTTT
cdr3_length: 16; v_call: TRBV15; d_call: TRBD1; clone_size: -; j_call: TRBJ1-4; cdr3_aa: CATSRDPGAGGEKLFF; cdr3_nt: TGTGCCACCAGCAGAGATCCGGGGGCAGGGGGCGAAAAACTGTTTTTT
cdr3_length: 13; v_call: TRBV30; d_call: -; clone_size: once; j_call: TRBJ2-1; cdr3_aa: CAWSVGGVGEQFF; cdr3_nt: TGTGCCTGGAGTGTCGGAGGGGTGGGTGAGCAGTTCTTC
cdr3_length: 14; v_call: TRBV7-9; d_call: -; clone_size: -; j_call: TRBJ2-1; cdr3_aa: CASSLVGADNEQFF; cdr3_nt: TGTGCCAGCAGCTTAGTAGGGGCGGACAATGAGCAGTTCTTC
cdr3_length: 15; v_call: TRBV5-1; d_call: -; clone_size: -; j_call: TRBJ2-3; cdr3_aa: CASRREPGDTDTQYF; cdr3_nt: TGCGCCAGCAGAAGGGAGCCAGGAGACACAGATACGCAGTATTTT
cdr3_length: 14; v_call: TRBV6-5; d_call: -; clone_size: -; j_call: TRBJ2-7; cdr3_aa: CASSYSDFGGEQYF; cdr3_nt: TGTGCCAGCAGTTACTCGGACTTTGGGGGCGAGCAGTACTTC
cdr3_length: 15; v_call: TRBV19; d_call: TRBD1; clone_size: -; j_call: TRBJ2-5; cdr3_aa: CASSTGQPYQETQYF; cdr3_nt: TGTGCCAGTAGTACGGGACAGCCGTACCAAGAGACCCAGTACTTC
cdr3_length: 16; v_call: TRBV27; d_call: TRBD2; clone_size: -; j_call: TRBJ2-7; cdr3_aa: CASSLEGQGGAGKQYF; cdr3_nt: TGTGCCAGCAGTTTAGAAGGGCAGGGAGGAGCGGGAAAGCAGTACTTC
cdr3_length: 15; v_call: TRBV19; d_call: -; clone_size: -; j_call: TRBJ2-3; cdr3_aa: CASSTGLIPVDTQYF; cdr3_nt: TGTGCCAGTAGTACGGGACTGATACCGGTAGATACGCAGTATTTT
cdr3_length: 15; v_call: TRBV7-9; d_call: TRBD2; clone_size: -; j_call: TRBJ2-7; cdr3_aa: CASSLPSGRSHEQYF; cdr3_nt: TGTGCCAGCAGCTTGCCTAGCGGGAGGTCCCACGAGCAGTACTTC